A selection of T cell receptor beta chains follows, all from one sample in a study of beta chain features in type 1 diabetes. This table comes from immunoSEQ multiplex PCR, and its TCRdb copy is limited to in-frame clones, with some not included. The data contain under 550,000 clones, about an eighth of them singletons. Sequenced sample: naive CD4+ T cells from blood. Receptor source: a woman aged 18-29 years in good health. The CDR3 runs from the conserved cysteine through the conserved F or W. The order of the fields is clone size, D gene, V gene, J gene, CDR3 DNA, CDR3 protein. D genes are given only for firm matches. Not every row has a clone size; where given, it reads once, few, many or a size class.

>NA|NA|TRBV11-1|TRBJ2-5
TGTGCCAGCAGCTTCCTTCAGGGGACCCAGTACTTC
CASSFLQGTQYF
>few|TRBD2|TRBV5-6|TRBJ2-1
TGTGCCAGCAGCTTGAGGACTAGCGGATACAATGAGCAGTTCTTC
CASSLRTSGYNEQFF
>NA|TRBD1|TRBV29-1|TRBJ2-3
TGCAGCGGGGGACAGGCTAGCACAGATACGCAGTATTTT
CSGGQASTDTQYF
>few|NA|TRBV25-1|TRBJ1-5
TGTGCCAGCAGTGGGACCGTCAATCAGCCCCAGCATTTT
CASSGTVNQPQHF
>NA|NA|TRBV6-6|TRBJ2-5
TGTGCCAGCAGTTACTCCACGCTAGGTGGGGAGACCCAGTACTTC
CASSYSTLGGETQYF
>NA|NA|TRBV29-1|TRBJ1-4
TGCAGCGTTGAAGATGGTTCCGCCAGACTGTTTTTT
CSVEDGSARLFF
>NA|TRBD1|TRBV15|TRBJ2-1
TGTGCCACCAGCAGCCGACAGGGGGTTGGCGATGAGCAGTTCTTC
CATSSRQGVGDEQFF
>few|NA|TRBV23-1|TRBJ2-3
TGCGCCAGCAGTCAATCTAGAGCTGTCCCCGGAGATACGCAGTATTTT
CASSQSRAVPGDTQYF
>NA|TRBD2|TRBV27|TRBJ2-1
TGTGCCAGCAGTTTATGGGGACTAGCGGGCTCCTACAATGAGCAGTTCTTC
CASSLWGLAGSYNEQFF
>NA|NA|TRBV14|TRBJ2-7
TGTGCCAGCAGCCAAGGTTGGGGGGTTGCCTACGAGCAGTACTTC
CASSQGWGVAYEQYF
>NA|TRBD2|TRBV7-8|TRBJ2-5
TGTGCCAGCACCCTAACGGGGGGGCCTCAGACCCAGTACTTC
CASTLTGGPQTQYF
>NA|NA|TRBV5-4|TRBJ2-5
TGTGCCAGCACCATCGGACAGCAAGAGACCCAGTACTTC
CASTIGQQETQYF
>few|TRBD1|TRBV29-1|TRBJ1-2
TGCAGCGTTGACGACAGGGGCAATGGCTACACCTTC
CSVDDRGNGYTF
>few|NA|TRBV5-4|TRBJ2-3
TGTGCCAGCAGCTTGGCGGGGAGCACAGATACGCAGTATTTT
CASSLAGSTDTQYF
>few|NA|TRBV14|TRBJ2-1
TGTGCCAGCAGCCAAGCATATGAGCAGTTCTTC
CASSQAYEQFF
>NA|NA|TRBV10-3|TRBJ2-1
TGTGCCATCAGTGCGGTCTCGGAGTACAATGAGCAGTTCTTC
CAISAVSEYNEQFF
>few|NA|TRBV9|TRBJ1-5
TGTGCCAGCAGCGGGACCGACGGGGGTCCGCCCCAGCATTTT
CASSGTDGGPPQHF
>NA|TRBD2|TRBV11-1|TRBJ2-1
TGTGCCAGCAGGGACCGGACTAGGACCTACAATGAGCAGTTCTTC
CASRDRTRTYNEQFF
>few|NA|TRBV7-9|TRBJ2-1
TGTGCCAGCAGCCCCCCAAGGGGGGGGAGCGGGTACAATGAGCAGTTCTTC
CASSPPRGGSGYNEQFF
>NA|NA|TRBV18|TRBJ2-6
TGTGCCAGCTCACCAACAACGGGGGCCGGGGCCAACGTCCTGACTTTC
CASSPTTGAGANVLTF
>few|NA|TRBV11-3|TRBJ2-7
TGTGCCAGCAGCTTAGGACGTGACATTACCTACGAGCAGTACTTC
CASSLGRDITYEQYF
>NA|TRBD1|TRBV7-2|TRBJ1-2
TGTGCCAGCAGCCCCCAGGGGGGTATGGGCTACACCTTC
CASSPQGGMGYTF
>few|NA|TRBV6-1|TRBJ2-7
TGTGCCAGCAGGACGACTATTACTTCCTACGAGCAGTACTTC
CASRTTITSYEQYF
>NA|TRBD1|TRBV13|TRBJ1-2
TGTGCCAGCAGTTATACCCGGGACAGGCCCAAAACTTTCACCTTC
CASSYTRDRPKTFTF
>few|TRBD2|TRBV9|TRBJ2-7
TGTGCCAGCAGCCCTGGGACTAGCATCACCTACGAGCAGTACTTC
CASSPGTSITYEQYF